This T cell receptor beta chain was captured by sequencing in a study of cytomegalovirus exposure and HLA in healthy donors. 13 Jbeta primers and 60 Vbeta primers were used for the PCR. Libraries were prepared by immunoSEQ multiplex PCR; TCRdb keeps only in-frame clonotypes and omits some of them. The sample lists some 120,000 clones; 81% were seen once. The study, taken as a whole, reports: Among TCR sequences, most were rare, though some public TCRs appeared in many donors.

About this clone itself: Its matching antigen is unknown.

The germline gives CDR1 SGHAT, CDR2 FQNNGV. J was trimmed by 5 bases and V by 7 bases; bases with no gene match: 7. The CDR3 has 14 amino acids. The sample was PBMCs. The sequence was obtained from a woman under 40 in good health and CMV-seronegative. This chain connects TRBV11-2 to TRBJ2-1; 8 bases agree with TRBD2. The CDR3 loop reads CASMGSGINNEQFF. CDR3 bases: TGTGCCAGCATGGGTAGCGGGATTAACAATGAGCAGTTCTTC.